The sequence of this TCR beta chain was determined in a study of T cell responses to AZD1222 COVID-19 vaccine. Using immunoSEQ multiplex PCR, the repertoire was profiled, and TCRdb retains in-frame clones only, with some absent. The data show 150,000 to 180,000 clones, 88% seen once. CDR3 length: 14 residues. The V segment lost 2 bases and the J segment 8 bases; nucleotides outside the gene matches: 5. The germline gives CDR1 LGHDT, CDR2 YNNKEL (reference sequence). Concerning this clone itself: What it recognizes is unknown.

Findings and limits, study-wide: Close to half of spike-specific TCRs reportedly recognize unmutated variant regions. Repertoire collection took place solely once the T cell response had peaked. White British ancestry dominated among donors, who included more females, and clonal diversity was possibly underestimated.

The clonotype was recovered from an adult who had recovered from COVID-19. This chain links TRBV3-1 (or the pseudogene TRBV3-2) with TRBJ1-2; 10 nucleotides match TRBD1. Material: peripheral blood, obtained after recovery from COVID-19. The CDR3 region has the DNA TGTGCCAGCAGCCAACGGGACAGGGGTGGGGGCTACACCTTC. It translates to CASSQRDRGGGYTF.